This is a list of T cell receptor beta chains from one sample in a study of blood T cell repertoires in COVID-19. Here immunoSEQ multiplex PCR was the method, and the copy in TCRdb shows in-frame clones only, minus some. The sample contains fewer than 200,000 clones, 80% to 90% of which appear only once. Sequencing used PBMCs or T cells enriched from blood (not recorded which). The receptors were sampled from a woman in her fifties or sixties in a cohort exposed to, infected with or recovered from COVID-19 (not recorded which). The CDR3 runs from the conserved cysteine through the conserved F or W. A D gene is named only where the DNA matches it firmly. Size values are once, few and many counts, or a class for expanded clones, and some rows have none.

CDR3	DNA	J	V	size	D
CASRPPGGQPQHF	TGTGCCAGCAGGCCCCCTGGAGGTCAGCCCCAGCATTTT	TRBJ1-5	TRBV6-6	-	-
CASNRQGTDTQYF	TGTGCCAGCAATCGACAGGGCACAGATACGCAGTATTTT	TRBJ2-3	TRBV2	once	-
CASSPLLEYTEAFF	TGTGCCAGCTCACCACTTTTAGAGTACACTGAAGCTTTCTTT	TRBJ1-1	TRBV18	-	-
CASSAGNQPQHF	TGTGCCAGCAGCGCCGGCAATCAGCCCCAGCATTTT	TRBJ1-5	TRBV9	-	-
CASSLTGQSLYEQYF	TGTGCCAGCAGCCTCACAGGGCAGTCACTCTACGAGCAGTACTTC	TRBJ2-7	TRBV13	-	-
CASSPRTGQETQYF	TGTGCCAGCAGTCCTCGGACAGGTCAAGAGACCCAGTACTTC	TRBJ2-5	TRBV28	once	TRBD1
CASSLALAGETQYF	TGTGCCAGCAGCTTAGCTTTAGCGGGGGAGACCCAGTACTTC	TRBJ2-5	TRBV11-2	-	TRBD2
CASSPAGTGGMVNTEAFF	TGTGCCAGCAGCCCGGCCGGGACAGGGGGCATGGTGAACACTGAAGCTTTCTTT	TRBJ1-1	TRBV3-1/TRBV3-2	-	TRBD1
CASSRDSGETQYF	TGTGCCAGCAGCCGGGACAGCGGGGAGACCCAGTACTTC	TRBJ2-5	TRBV11-3	-	-
CASTNDRVSYTGELFF	TGTGCCAGTACCAACGACAGGGTATCCTACACCGGGGAGCTGTTTTTT	TRBJ2-2	TRBV19	once	TRBD1
CASSLALRGTEAFF	TGTGCCAGCAGCTTAGCGTTAAGGGGGACTGAAGCTTTCTTT	TRBJ1-1	TRBV7-8	-	-
CASSSRGADSNYGYTF	TGTGCCAGCAGCTCTAGGGGTGCAGATTCCAACTATGGCTACACCTTC	TRBJ1-2	TRBV7-8	few	-
CASSIPRTGGSEAFF	TGTGCCAGCAGTATCCCCCGGACAGGGGGCTCTGAAGCTTTCTTT	TRBJ1-1	TRBV28	few	TRBD1
CASSGVDNEQFF	TGCGCCAGTAGCGGGGTGGACAATGAGCAGTTCTTC	TRBJ2-1	TRBV10-2	once	TRBD2
CASSQATGQETQYF	TGTGCCAGCAGCCAAGCGACAGGGCAAGAGACCCAGTACTTC	TRBJ2-5	TRBV3-1/TRBV3-2	once	TRBD1
CASSTMGLAGAYNEQFF	TGTGCCAGCAGCACAATGGGACTAGCGGGGGCCTACAATGAGCAGTTCTTC	TRBJ2-1	TRBV3-1/TRBV3-2	-	TRBD2
CASSPFGTSQFYEQYF	TGTGCCAGCAGCCCCTTCGGGACTTCCCAATTCTACGAGCAGTACTTC	TRBJ2-7	TRBV3-1/TRBV3-2	once	-
CASSYGTEYGYTF	TGTGCCAGCAGTTATGGGACTGAGTATGGCTACACCTTC	TRBJ1-2	TRBV6-6	-	-
CASSLAAGQAQETQYF	TGCGCCAGCAGCTTGGCCGCGGGACAGGCACAAGAGACCCAGTACTTC	TRBJ2-5	TRBV5-1	-	TRBD1
CASSSEQALYGYTF	TGTGCCAGCAGCTCCGAACAGGCCTTGTATGGCTACACCTTC	TRBJ1-2	TRBV7-9	-	-
CASSQVGGDTQYF	TGTGCCAGCAGCCAAGTAGGGGGAGATACGCAGTATTTT	TRBJ2-3	TRBV3-1/TRBV3-2	-	-
CATQGPPLSGNTIYF	TGTGCCACCCAGGGGCCGCCACTCTCTGGAAACACCATATATTTT	TRBJ1-3	TRBV5-4	-	-
CASSPALGGYGYTF	TGTGCCAGCAGCCCAGCCCTGGGAGGCTATGGCTACACCTTC	TRBJ1-2	TRBV28	-	-
CASSLRTGFGYTF	TGTGCCAGCAGTTTACGGACAGGGTTTGGCTACACCTTC	TRBJ1-2	TRBV27	-	TRBD1
CASSSNRGLNTEAFF	TGTGCCAGCAGTTCTAACAGGGGTCTGAACACTGAAGCTTTCTTT	TRBJ1-1	TRBV27	-	TRBD1
CASSLDPRGVLAFF	TGTGCCAGCAGCTTAGATCCCAGGGGGGTGTTGGCTTTCTTT	TRBJ1-1	TRBV11-2	once	TRBD1
CASSLESGMTQYF	TGTGCCAGCAGCTTAGAGAGCGGGATGACGCAGTATTTT	TRBJ2-3	TRBV7-2	-	TRBD2
CASSRQGSTGGELFF	TGTGCCAGCAGCCGACAGGGTAGCACCGGCGGGGAGCTGTTTTTT	TRBJ2-2	TRBV5-4	-	TRBD1
CASSLGGSVDTQYF	TGTGCCAGCAGTTTAGGCGGGAGTGTCGATACGCAGTATTTT	TRBJ2-3	TRBV28	-	TRBD2
CASSWGTGGKWELFF	TGCGCCAGCAGCTGGGGGACAGGAGGAAAGTGGGAGCTGTTTTTT	TRBJ2-2	TRBV5-1	once	TRBD1
CAILRDVGAGDSYNEQFF	TGTGCCATTTTACGTGATGTGGGGGCTGGGGACTCCTACAATGAGCAGTTCTTC	TRBJ2-1	TRBV7-3	-	-
CASSPGLPGNNEKLFF	TGCGCCAGCAGCCCGGGCCTCCCGGGGAATAATGAAAAACTGTTTTTT	TRBJ1-4	TRBV5-1	few	-
CASREIDRTNTGELFF	TGTGCCAGTAGAGAAATCGACAGGACAAACACCGGGGAGCTGTTTTTT	TRBJ2-2	TRBV19	-	-
CASSPQGNSPLHF	TGTGCCAGCAGCCCCCAGGGTAATTCACCCCTCCACTTT	TRBJ1-6	TRBV28	-	-
CASSHGGLAEQETQYF	TGTGCCAGCAGCCATGGGGGACTAGCGGAACAAGAGACCCAGTACTTC	TRBJ2-5	TRBV28	-	TRBD2
CASSSTGLIYEQYF	TGTGCCAGCAGTTCTACTGGACTTATTTACGAGCAGTACTTC	TRBJ2-7	TRBV6-5	-	-
CASSLSARGEQYF	TGTGCCAGCAGTTTATCGGCCAGGGGGGAGCAGTACTTC	TRBJ2-7	TRBV27	-	TRBD1
CASSRRQGSGEQYF	TGTGCCAGTAGTAGGCGACAGGGGTCGGGCGAGCAGTACTTC	TRBJ2-7	TRBV19	once	TRBD1
CASSPGRRSSYNEQFF	TGTGCCAGCAGCCCCGGGAGGCGTAGCTCCTACAATGAGCAGTTCTTC	TRBJ2-1	TRBV7-3	-	TRBD2
CASSQRRGGTDTQYF	TGTGCCAGCAGCCAGCGCAGGGGGGGCACAGATACGCAGTATTTT	TRBJ2-3	TRBV3-1/TRBV3-2	few	-
CASSSSDPAVSTDTQYF	TGTGCCAGCAGCTCGTCCGACCCAGCGGTTAGCACAGATACGCAGTATTTT	TRBJ2-3	TRBV28	-	-
CASSLNAANYGYTF	TGTGCCAGCAGCTTAAACGCGGCTAACTATGGCTACACCTTC	TRBJ1-2	TRBV11-2	-	-
CASSPRQGGNEKLFF	TGTGCCAGCAGCCCCAGACAGGGAGGTAATGAAAAACTGTTTTTT	TRBJ1-4	TRBV7-9	-	TRBD1
CASSLGTGGNQPQHF	TGTGCCAGCAGCCTAGGGACGGGGGGCAATCAGCCCCAGCATTTT	TRBJ1-5	TRBV3-1/TRBV3-2	-	-
CASSLGGARNEKLFF	TGTGCCAGCAGCTTAGGCGGGGCGAGGAATGAAAAACTGTTTTTT	TRBJ1-4	TRBV7-6	-	-
CASSPDRGGNQPQHF	TGTGCCAGCAGTCCTGACAGGGGAGGCAATCAGCCCCAGCATTTT	TRBJ1-5	TRBV28	-	TRBD1
CASSPSGLAGGDAETQYF	TGCGCCAGCAGCCCCTCTGGACTAGCGGGGGGGGACGCAGAGACCCAGTACTTC	TRBJ2-5	TRBV5-1	-	TRBD2
CASSLGTLIHTDTQYF	TGTGCCAGCAGCCTCGGGACTTTGATACACACAGATACGCAGTATTTT	TRBJ2-3	TRBV7-2	few	-
CASRPTSVKNEQFF	TGTGCCAGCAGGCCAACTAGCGTGAAAAATGAGCAGTTCTTC	TRBJ2-1	TRBV7-3	-	TRBD2
CATSDSRAGNQPQHF	TGTGCCACCAGTGATTCCAGGGCAGGCAATCAGCCCCAGCATTTT	TRBJ1-5	TRBV24-1	-	-